The entry below describes one T cell receptor (beta chain). This specimen comes from a study of blood T cell repertoires in COVID-19. TCRdb keeps only in-frame clones here, not all; method: immunoSEQ multiplex PCR. The data hold over 150,000 clones, with roughly 85% observed a single time. V gave up 2 bases and J gave up 0 bases; unmatched junction bases: 11. The CDR3 covers 18 residues. Recruitment covered about two dozen US areas and drew participants whose ages spanned roughly 18 to 89 years. In assigning cohorts, the study relied on participant-reported clinical history. V is TRBV5-3 and J is TRBJ2-1; 7 bases agree with TRBD1. TRBV5-3 is an ORF; its function is uncertain. This clonotype originated in a woman aged 70-85 years in a cohort exposed to, infected with or recovered from COVID-19 (not recorded which). What was sequenced was PBMCs or T cells enriched from blood (not recorded which). The CDR3 sequence: CARSLGTARLSSYNEQFF. The CDR3 bases are TGTGCCAGAAGCTTAGGGACAGCGAGATTGAGCTCCTACAATGAGCAGTTCTTC.